This T cell receptor beta chain stems from a study of blood T cell repertoires in COVID-19. Study summary: Researchers got acute and convalescent COVID-19 samples from the United States, Italy and Spain. Nucleic acid was either cDNA or gDNA, and it came from T cells, B-cell-depleted T cells, or PBMCs.

Method: immunoSEQ multiplex PCR; TCRdb's copy keeps in-frame clones and lacks some. The sample lists roughly 150,000 clones, roughly 80% occurring once. Germline CDR1 and CDR2: SGHVS and FQNEAQ. The CDR3 extends over 14 amino acids. The V and J ends lost 4 bases and 5 bases, in that order; junction bases with no gene match: 6. The sequence derives from a man in his sixties with acute or convalescent COVID-19. The chain employs TRBV7-8 and TRBJ2-7; 9 bases map to TRBD2. The specimen sequenced was peripheral blood. CDR3 nucleotide sequence: TGTGCCAGCAGCTGGGGGGCTAGCGGGAACGAGCAGTACTTC. Protein product: CASSWGASGNEQYF.